This TCR beta chain was documented in a study of T cells in Graves' hyperthyroidism and ophthalmopathy. General observations from the study: Ophthalmopathy was distinguished from stable hyperthyroidism by 13 V-J signatures. Blood also showed most of the thyroid clonotypes that were expanded above 0.001.

Patients aged 18 to 65 had newly diagnosed hyperthyroidism that had lasted under 2 months. For the diagnoses, clinical symptoms, serum thyroxine and TRAb, thyroid ultrasound and orbital computed tomography were used. A remark on this clonotype: Its antigen remains unidentified. This CDR3 fails to terminate in the conserved phenylalanine or tryptophan, so it likely reflects a read error.

TCR beta CDR3 region amplification was performed from RNA transcripts. With the HTBI primer set, the TCR CDR3 went through a first round of RT-PCR. TCRdb re-called the multiplex PCR reads with MiXCR, one entry per CDR3 protein. The data contain a few hundred thousand distinct CDR3 sequences, 46% of them singletons. CDR3 size: 12 residues. The V gene's germline CDR1 is SGHTA and CDR2 FQGTGA. The V gene lost 11 bases and the J gene lost 4 bases, with 12 bases spanning the gap. The sequence came from a woman between 18 and 29 years old with Graves' hyperthyroidism. The genes are TRBV7-3 and TRBJ1-3, with D hard to call. The sample comprised peripheral blood or thyroid tissue (not recorded which). The CDR3 coding sequence is TGTGCCTGGAGCGAAAGAGGAAACACCATATATTTG. Its protein is CAWSERGNTIYL.